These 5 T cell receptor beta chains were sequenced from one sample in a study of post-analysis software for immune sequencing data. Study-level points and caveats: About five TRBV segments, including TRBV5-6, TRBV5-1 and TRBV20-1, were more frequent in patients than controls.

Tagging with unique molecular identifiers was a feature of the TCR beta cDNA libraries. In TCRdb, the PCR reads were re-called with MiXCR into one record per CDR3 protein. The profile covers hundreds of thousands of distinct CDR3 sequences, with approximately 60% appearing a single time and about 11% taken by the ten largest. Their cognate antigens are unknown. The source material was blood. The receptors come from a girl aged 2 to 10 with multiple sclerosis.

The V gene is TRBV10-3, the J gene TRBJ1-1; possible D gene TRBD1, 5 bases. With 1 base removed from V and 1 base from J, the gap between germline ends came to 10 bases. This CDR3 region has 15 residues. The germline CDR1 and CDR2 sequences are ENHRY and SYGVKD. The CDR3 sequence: CAISEFDSTNTEAFF. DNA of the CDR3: TGTGCCATCAGTGAGTTCGACAGTACGAACACTGAAGCTTTCTTT.

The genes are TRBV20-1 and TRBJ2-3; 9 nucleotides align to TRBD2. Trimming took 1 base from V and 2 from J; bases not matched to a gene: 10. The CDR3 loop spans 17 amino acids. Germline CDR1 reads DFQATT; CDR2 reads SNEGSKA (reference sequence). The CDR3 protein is CSARARLAGTFTDTQYF. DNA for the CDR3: TGCAGTGCTAGAGCCCGGCTAGCGGGGACCTTCACAGATACGCAGTATTTT.

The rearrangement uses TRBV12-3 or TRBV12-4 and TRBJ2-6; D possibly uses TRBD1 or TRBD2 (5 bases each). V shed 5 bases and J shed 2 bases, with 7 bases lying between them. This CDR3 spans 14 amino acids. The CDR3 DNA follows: TGTGCCAGCAGTGGGACGGCTGGGGCCAACGTCCTGACTTTC. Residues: CASSGTAGANVLTF.

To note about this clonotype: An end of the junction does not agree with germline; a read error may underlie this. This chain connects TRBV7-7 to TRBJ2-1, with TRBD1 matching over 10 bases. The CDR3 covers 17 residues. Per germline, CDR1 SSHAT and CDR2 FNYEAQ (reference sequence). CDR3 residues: CASSPLAGTGVHNEQFF. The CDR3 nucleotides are TGTGCTAGCAGCCCCCTGGCAGGGACAGGGGTCCACAATGAGCAGTTCTTC.

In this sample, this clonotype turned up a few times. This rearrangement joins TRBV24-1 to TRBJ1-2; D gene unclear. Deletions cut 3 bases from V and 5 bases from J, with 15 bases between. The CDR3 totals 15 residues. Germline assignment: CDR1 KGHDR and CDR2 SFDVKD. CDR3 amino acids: CATSDGPDQEYGYTF. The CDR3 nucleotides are TGTGCCACCAGTGATGGTCCCGACCAGGAGTATGGCTACACCTTC.